A selection of T cell receptor beta chains follows, all from one sample in a study of blood T cell repertoires in COVID-19. Profiled with immunoSEQ multiplex PCR; TCRdb holds only in-frame clones, not every one. The repertoire has approximately 200,000 clones, 70% to 85% of them found once; the top ten carry 6.5% to 8.5%. Sequenced sample: peripheral blood. The receptors originated from a human donor with acute or convalescent COVID-19. The donor label of this sample is uncertain. CDR3s include the opening cysteine and the closing phenylalanine or tryptophan. A D gene is named only where the DNA matches it firmly. Expanded clones are given a class, and other clones once, few, many or no size at all.

V gene,D gene,J gene,clone size,CDR3 protein,CDR3 DNA
TRBV6-5,NA,TRBJ1-1,NA,CASSYGGRTEAFF,TGTGCCAGCAGTTACGGGGGGAGGACTGAAGCTTTCTTT
TRBV29-1,NA,TRBJ2-1,NA,CSVEAHDRLSYNEQFF,TGCAGCGTTGAAGCCCACGACAGGCTCTCCTACAATGAGCAGTTCTTC
TRBV5-1,NA,TRBJ1-1,NA,CASSQGHIGNTEAFF,TGCGCCAGCAGCCAGGGACACATCGGGAACACTGAAGCTTTCTTT
TRBV6-6,TRBD2,TRBJ2-7,NA,CASRSGLAGDEQYF,TGTGCCAGCAGATCCGGACTAGCGGGAGACGAGCAGTACTTC
TRBV19,TRBD1,TRBJ1-2,NA,CASSRGQGNYGYTF,TGTGCCAGTAGCCGCGGACAGGGTAACTATGGCTACACCTTC
TRBV21-1,NA,TRBJ1-5,NA,CASIQLGQGDPNQPQHF,TGTGCCAGCATACAATTGGGACAGGGTGATCCCAATCAGCCCCAGCATTTT
TRBV5-6,NA,TRBJ2-7,once,CASSRGRTGTYEQYF,TGTGCCAGCAGCCGGGGGCGGACAGGAACCTACGAGCAGTACTTC
TRBV27,TRBD2,TRBJ2-7,NA,CASIATSGRSLYEQYF,TGTGCCAGCATCGCGACTAGCGGGAGGTCTTTATACGAGCAGTACTTC
TRBV19,NA,TRBJ1-1,NA,CASSSAGGRTEAFF,TGTGCCAGTAGTTCTGCGGGGGGGCGAACTGAAGCTTTCTTT
TRBV24-1,NA,TRBJ1-5,NA,CATSDTGFGNQPQHF,TGTGCCACCAGTGATACAGGGTTCGGCAATCAGCCCCAGCATTTT
TRBV5-1,TRBD2,TRBJ2-1,NA,CASSGGLAGAEQFF,TGCGCCAGCAGCGGGGGACTAGCGGGAGCTGAGCAGTTCTTC
TRBV24-1,NA,TRBJ2-7,NA,CATSDYSYEQYF,TGTGCCACCAGTGATTACTCTTACGAGCAGTACTTC
TRBV7-9,TRBD1,TRBJ1-2,NA,CASSATGSSYGYTF,TGTGCCAGCAGCGCGACAGGGTCGAGCTATGGCTACACCTTC
TRBV24-1,TRBD2,TRBJ2-3,NA,CATSDLRLAGGSDTQYF,TGTGCCACCAGTGATTTGCGCCTAGCGGGAGGGTCAGATACGCAGTATTTT
TRBV5-1,TRBD1,TRBJ1-2,few,CASSESGQHNYGYTF,TGCGCCAGCAGCGAGTCGGGACAGCACAACTATGGCTACACCTTC
TRBV24-1,TRBD2,TRBJ2-1,NA,CATSDLNRASGRRLGAYNEQFF,TGTGCCACCAGTGATTTGAATCGGGCTAGCGGGAGACGGCTAGGGGCATACAATGAGCAGTTCTTC
TRBV28,TRBD1,TRBJ2-5,NA,CASRKNPGQGWETQYF,TGTGCCAGCAGAAAAAATCCCGGACAGGGATGGGAGACCCAGTACTTC
TRBV28,TRBD1,TRBJ1-2,NA,CASSLSRDRINYGYTF,TGTGCCAGCAGTTTATCGCGGGACAGGATTAACTATGGCTACACCTTC
TRBV7-9,NA,TRBJ1-6,NA,CASSRGNSPLHF,TGTGCCAGCAGCCGAGGGAATTCACCCCTCCACTTT
TRBV3-1/TRBV3-2,NA,TRBJ1-3,NA,CASSQGQDSGNTIYF,TGTGCCAGCAGCCAAGGGCAGGACTCTGGAAACACCATATATTTT
TRBV4-3,TRBD2,TRBJ2-3,NA,CASSQDLGLAGDIDTQYF,TGCGCCAGCAGCCAAGATTTGGGACTAGCGGGAGATATAGATACGCAGTATTTT
TRBV6-5,TRBD2,TRBJ2-7,NA,CASSSGGLTTVQYF,TGTGCCAGCAGTTCGGGAGGGCTCACCACGGTGCAGTACTTC
TRBV18,NA,TRBJ2-1,NA,CASSPPDSPGVTEQFF,TGTGCCAGCTCACCACCGGACTCGCCAGGGGTGACTGAGCAGTTCTTC
TRBV2,NA,TRBJ1-6,NA,CASSAGLGAPLHF,TGTGCCAGCAGTGCCGGTTTGGGGGCGCCCCTCCACTTT
TRBV5-6,TRBD1,TRBJ1-4,NA,CASSSGQPNEKLFF,TGTGCCAGCAGCTCGGGACAGCCAAACGAAAAACTGTTTTTT
TRBV9,TRBD2,TRBJ2-1,NA,CASSVVASGRVGEQFF,TGTGCCAGCAGCGTAGTCGCTAGCGGGAGGGTCGGTGAGCAGTTCTTC
TRBV20-1,NA,TRBJ2-7,once,CSARDEYEQYF,TGCAGTGCTAGAGATGAGTACGAGCAGTACTTC
TRBV3-1/TRBV3-2,TRBD2,TRBJ2-7,NA,CASSQGTSGYEQYF,TGTGCCAGCAGCCAAGGGACTAGCGGCTACGAGCAGTACTTC
TRBV5-1,NA,TRBJ2-1,NA,CASSFGTSNKQFF,TGCGCCAGCAGCTTTGGGACTTCCAATAAGCAGTTCTTC
TRBV15,TRBD2,TRBJ2-3,NA,CATSRVLLAGGRDTQYF,TGTGCCACCAGCAGAGTTCTTCTAGCGGGAGGAAGAGATACGCAGTATTTT
TRBV2,NA,TRBJ2-2,NA,CASNRGLNTGELFF,TGTGCCAGCAATCGGGGGTTAAACACCGGGGAGCTGTTTTTT
TRBV30,TRBD2,TRBJ2-7,once,CAWGRGGSVHEQYF,TGTGCCTGGGGCCGGGGGGGGAGCGTTCACGAGCAGTACTTC
TRBV4-1,NA,TRBJ1-3,once,CASSQVTGGRGSGNTIYF,TGCGCCAGCAGCCAAGTGACAGGCGGGAGAGGCTCTGGAAACACCATATATTTT
TRBV21-1,NA,TRBJ2-1,NA,CASRSRTSGDYNEQFF,TGTGCCAGCAGGAGCCGGACTAGCGGAGATTACAATGAGCAGTTCTTC
TRBV5-1,NA,TRBJ1-3,NA,CASSLGGTGNTIYF,TGCGCCAGCAGCTTGGGAGGGACTGGAAACACCATATATTTT
TRBV29-1,TRBD1,TRBJ1-5,NA,CSVRATGDSNQPQHF,TGCAGCGTTCGTGCGACAGGGGATAGCAATCAGCCCCAGCATTTT
TRBV14,NA,TRBJ1-6,NA,CASSKNSLNSPLHF,TGTGCCAGCAGCAAGAACTCGCTTAATTCACCCCTCCACTTT
TRBV6-1,NA,TRBJ1-2,NA,CASSDEYSLYGYTF,TGTGCCAGCAGTGATGAGTACAGCCTCTATGGCTACACCTTC
TRBV30,TRBD2,TRBJ2-1,few,CAWTSGSGYNEQFF,TGTGCCTGGACTAGCGGGAGTGGTTACAATGAGCAGTTCTTC
TRBV25-1,TRBD2,TRBJ2-7,once,CASSEFSLAGEQYF,TGTGCCAGCAGTGAATTTAGCCTAGCGGGTGAGCAGTACTTC
TRBV5-6,TRBD1,TRBJ2-5,once,CASSPQGALGTQYF,TGTGCCAGCAGCCCGCAGGGGGCCCTAGGGACCCAGTACTTC